Sequencing of this T cell receptor beta chain was carried out in a study of blood T cell repertoires in COVID-19. Assay: immunoSEQ multiplex PCR; the TCRdb copy retains only in-frame clones and omits some. The sample has approximately 230,000 clones; about nine tenths are singletons. Germline V gives CDR1 LGHNA, CDR2 YNFKEQ. V lost 0 bases and J lost 0, with 12 bases in between. CDR3 length: 17 amino acids. Recruits, aged roughly 18 to 90 years, lived in around 24 US areas. Assignment of participants to cohorts was predicated upon participant-reported clinical history. Two negative PCRs, clearance, or symptom resolution characterized the recovered Cohort 3 donors.

V is TRBV4-2 and J is TRBJ1-3; D remains unclear. The source of this sequence is a man aged 35-49 years who had recovered from COVID-19. The sample consisted of PBMCs or T cells enriched from blood (not recorded which). In DNA, the CDR3 is TGTGCCAGCAGCCAAGATTACGGGAACCTCTCTGGAAACACCATATATTTT. As protein: CASSQDYGNLSGNTIYF.